These 26 T cell receptor beta chains were sequenced from one sample in a study of PD-1 blockade in classical Hodgkin lymphoma. Time point meaning: cycle 4 day 1 (C4D1), after 6 weeks of nivolumab. The patients all showed relapse after autologous stem cell transplantation, while their brentuximab vedotin exposure varied. Purified CD4+ T cells were obtained from thawed PBMCs through magnetic negative selection. Sequencing used immunoSEQ multiplex PCR; TCRdb keeps in-frame clones, though not all of them. The table has 25,000 to 35,000 clones, 80% to 90% seen once. Sequenced material: CD4+ T cells from blood, taken before the fourth cycle of nivolumab. The origin of the receptors is a human donor with classical Hodgkin lymphoma.

J is TRBJ2-1 and V is TRBV7-3; TRBD1 matches 9 bases. V shed 5 bases and J 5 bases; nucleotides not matched to a gene: 7. The germline V gene encodes CDR1 SGHTA and CDR2 FQGTGA. The CDR3 totals 15 residues. The DNA of the CDR3 is TGTGCCAGCAGCCCCATGGGACAGGGAAACAATGAGCAGTTCTTC. Encoded protein: CASSPMGQGNNEQFF.

This chain connects TRBV7-8 to TRBJ1-1; unclear D gene. Trimming took 5 bases from V and 3 from J, leaving 10 bases between them. Per germline, CDR1 SGHVS and CDR2 FQNEAQ. This CDR3 contains 13 residues. CDR3 in amino acids: CASSGGFYTEAFF. The CDR3, as DNA: TGTGCCAGCAGCGGAGGGTTCTACACTGAAGCTTTCTTT.

The chain has TRBV5-1 and TRBJ1-2; D uncertain. Germline V CDR1 and CDR2: SGHRS, YFSETQ. Trimming removed 0 bases at V and 4 bases at J, with 7 bases between. The CDR3 runs to 13 residues. The CDR3 nucleotides are TGCGCCAGCAGCTTGGAGTACAGCTATGGCTACACCTTC. Its protein product is CASSLEYSYGYTF. Supplemented by reference TRBV5-1 and TRBJ1-2, the full variable domain reads KAGVTQTPRYLIKTRGQQVTLSCSPISGHRSVSWYQQTPGQGLQFLFEYFSETQRNKGNFPGRFSGRQFSNSRSEMNVSTLELGDSALYLCASSLEYSYGYTFGSGTRLTVV.

This clone appeared a single time. The chain recombines TRBV7-9 with TRBJ2-7, with 8 bases lining up with TRBD1. Losses at the gene ends were 5 bases for V and 2 bases for J; bases not matched to a gene: 17. The germline V gene encodes CDR1 SEHNR and CDR2 FQNEAQ (reference sequence). The CDR3 totals 18 residues. The CDR3 coding sequence is TGTGCCAGCAGCCCAAATCCCGGGACAGGTAGGAAGACCTACGAGCAGTACTTC. Protein sequence: CASSPNPGTGRKTYEQYF.

This chain uses TRBV6-5 with TRBJ1-1; no definite D call. The V and J ends lost 0 bases and 8 bases respectively, with 7 bases between them. The CDR3 runs 12 residues. Germline V gene lookup returns CDR1 MNHEY and CDR2 SVGAGI. The CDR3 protein is CASSYSKTEAFF. CDR3 DNA: TGTGCCAGCAGTTACTCGAAAACAGAAGCTTTCTTT.

This clone was counted between two and nine times. V gene TRBV2 combines with J gene TRBJ1-5, with a possible D match to TRBD1 (5 bases). The CDR3 is 15 amino acids. Trimming cost V 3 bases and J 7 bases, with 16 bases left between them. Looked up from germline, CDR1 is SNHLY and CDR2 is FYNNEI. The CDR3 DNA reads TGTGCCAGCAGTGATTCGGGCAGGGTGAGGCAGCCCCAGCATTTT. Protein sequence: CASSDSGRVRQPQHF. The entire variable domain, with the rest obtained from reference TRBV2 and TRBJ1-5, is as follows: EPEVTQTPSHQVTQMGQEVILRCVPISNHLYFYWYRQILGQKVEFLVSFYNNEISEKSEIFDDQFSVERPDGSNFTLKIRSTKLEDSAMYFCASSDSGRVRQPQHFGDGTRLSIL.

The chain carries TRBV9 and TRBJ2-2, with D tentatively TRBD2 (6 bases). The CDR3 totals 16 residues. Trimming cost V 2 bases and J 3 bases, with 14 bases left between them. Germline V CDR1 and CDR2: SGDLS, YYNGEE. CDR3 nucleotide sequence: TGTGCCAGCAGCGTCTTTGGGGGGAAGGACACCGGGGAGCTGTTTTTT. It encodes CASSVFGGKDTGELFF. Based on the CDR3 plus reference TRBV9 and TRBJ2-2, the full variable domain is DSGVTQTPKHLITATGQRVTLRCSPRSGDLSVYWYQQSLDQGLQFLIQYYNGEERAKGNILERFSAQQFPDLHSELNLSSLELGDSALYFCASSVFGGKDTGELFFGEGSRLTVL.

This chain joins TRBV30 and TRBJ2-1; D is undetermined. Germline V gene sequence: CDR1 GTSNPN, CDR2 SVGIG (reference sequence). Trimming left V 4 bases short and J 9 bases short, with 19 bases between. The CDR3 is 14 amino acids. The CDR3 loop reads CAWKYGPVGPEQFF. The CDR3, as DNA: TGTGCCTGGAAGTATGGGCCAGTGGGCCCTGAGCAGTTCTTC.

The V call is TRBV19, the J call TRBJ1-4; D is perhaps TRBD1 (5 bases). Trimming removed 3 bases at V and 0 bases at J, with 23 bases between. The CDR3 extends over 20 amino acids. The germline V gene encodes CDR1 LNHDA and CDR2 SQIVND (reference sequence). CDR3 amino acids: CASSIGSRVFFPATNEKLFF. DNA for the CDR3: TGTGCCAGTAGTATTGGTTCCAGGGTATTCTTCCCTGCAACTAATGAAAAACTGTTTTTT.

This clone appeared a few times. The rearrangement joins TRBV25-1 to TRBJ1-2; D may be TRBD1 (5 bases). V lost 4 bases and J lost 9, with 15 bases in between. The germline V gene encodes CDR1 MGHDK and CDR2 SYGVNS. The CDR3 has 13 residues. CDR3 bases: TGTGCCAGCAGTGTCTGGGGCGCGGAGAGCTACACCTTC. Encoded protein: CASSVWGAESYTF.

The genes are TRBV7-3 and TRBJ1-1; 9 nucleotides align to TRBD1. The CDR3 is 15 amino acids. Germline V gene lookup returns CDR1 SGHTA and CDR2 FQGTGA. With 5 bases clipped from V and 3 bases from J, the junction kept 7 bases outside the gene matches. The CDR3, as DNA: TGTGCCAGCAGCCCAACGGGACAGGGTTACACTGAAGCTTTCTTT. Translated: CASSPTGQGYTEAFF. Drawing the rest from reference TRBV7-3 and TRBJ1-1, the complete variable domain is GAGVSQTPSNKVTEKGKYVELRCDPISGHTALYWYRQSLGQGPEFLIYFQGTGAADDSGLPNDRFFAVRPEGSVSTLKIQRTERGDSAVYLCASSPTGQGYTEAFFGQGTRLTVV.

The chain carries TRBV18 and TRBJ2-7, with 8 nucleotides matching TRBD1. Germline CDR1 and CDR2: KGHSH and LQKENI. The CDR3 sequence is 17 residues long. J was trimmed by 0 bases and V by 3 bases; bases with no gene match: 10. The CDR3 coding sequence is TGTGCCAGCTCACCCCCACGGTTCACAGGGGGCTCCTACGAGCAGTACTTC. Translated: CASSPPRFTGGSYEQYF.

The chain uses TRBV19 and TRBJ2-3; the match to TRBD1 covers 7 bases. The germline V gene has CDR1 LNHDA and CDR2 SQIVND (reference sequence). The J segment lost 1 base and the V segment lost 8 bases, leaving 6 bases of the junction unmatched. The CDR3 is 14 residues long. In DNA form, the CDR3 reads TGTGCCAGTGTCGACAGGGCTGGCACAGATACGCAGTATTTT. The encoded protein is CASVDRAGTDTQYF.

The chain couples TRBV2 to TRBJ1-5, with D maybe TRBD1 (5 bases). The V end was cut by 7 bases, the J end by 0 bases, with 10 bases between. The V gene's germline CDR1 is SNHLY and CDR2 FYNNEI. This CDR3 has 14 amino acids. This CDR3 is CASTGQDSNQPQHF. CDR3 sequence (DNA): TGTGCCAGCACCGGACAAGATAGCAATCAGCCCCAGCATTTT.

The rearrangement links TRBV6-1 to TRBJ2-3; D might be TRBD2 (5 bases). The CDR3 spans 14 residues. Germline loops: CDR1 MNHNS, CDR2 SASEGT. V dropped 5 bases and J dropped 3 bases, with 12 bases sitting between them. CDR3 coding DNA: TGTGCCAGCAGTACACTGGGGAGAACAGATACGCAGTATTTT. Encoded protein: CASSTLGRTDTQYF.

This chain links TRBV11-1 with TRBJ2-2; 9 positions match TRBD1. The CDR3 is made up of 16 amino acids. Trimming at V came to 7 bases and at J to 7 bases, leaving 13 bases not matched to a gene. Germline V gene data show CDR1 as SGHAT and CDR2 as FQDESV (reference sequence). Written as DNA, the CDR3 is TGTGCCAGCACCGCTAGTGGGACAGGGAATGGCGGGGAGCTGTTTTTT. As protein: CASTASGTGNGGELFF.

This chain joins TRBV7-9 and TRBJ2-3; tentatively, D is TRBD1 or TRBD2 (6 bases each). Germline CDR1 SEHNR, CDR2 FQNEAQ (reference sequence). The CDR3 extends over 14 amino acids. The V gene lost 8 bases and the J gene lost 4 bases, with 16 bases spanning the gap. The CDR3 is CASSLIGGADTQYF. CDR3 nucleotides: TGTGCCAGCTCACTCATCGGGGGCGCAGATACGCAGTATTTT. Complete variable domain (other parts from reference TRBV7-9 and TRBJ2-3): DTGVSQNPRHKITKRGQNVTFRCDPISEHNRLYWYRQTLGQGPEFLTYFQNEAQLEKSRLLSDRFSAERPKGSFSTLEIQRTEQGDSAMYLCASSLIGGADTQYFGPGTRLTVL.

The rearrangement uses TRBV27 and TRBJ1-6, with D perhaps TRBD1 (5 bases). Germline V gives CDR1 MNHEY, CDR2 SMNVEV (reference sequence). This CDR3 spans 15 amino acids. The V and J ends lost 5 bases and 10 bases respectively, with 18 bases between them. The CDR3 nucleotides read TGTGCCAGCAGTGCCCTTCGGGACGCCCAATCACCCCTCCACTTT. It is translated as CASSALRDAQSPLHF.

The chain recombines TRBV30 with TRBJ2-5, with D possibly matching TRBD1 (6 bases). Germline V gene lookup returns CDR1 GTSNPN and CDR2 SVGIG (reference sequence). CDR3 length equals 14 residues. V lost 8 bases and J lost 3, with 19 bases in between. The CDR3 here is CALERGTGKETQYF. CDR3 DNA sequence: TGTGCCCTGGAGCGCGGCACAGGGAAAGAGACCCAGTACTTC.

This sequence joins TRBV27 and TRBJ1-1, with TRBD1 identical over 8 bases. V lost 2 bases to trimming and J lost 5 bases; unmatched junction nucleotides: 13. CDR3 length: 17 amino acids. Germline-derived CDR1 and CDR2 are MNHEY and SMNVEV (reference sequence). The CDR3 sequence: CASSLRFIATGVTEAFF. CDR3 in DNA: TGTGCCAGCAGTTTACGGTTTATCGCGACAGGGGTTACTGAAGCTTTCTTT.

This sequence joins TRBV29-1 and TRBJ2-6, with D maybe TRBD2 (6 bases). Germline lookup yields CDR1 SQVTM and CDR2 ANQGSEA. The CDR3 runs to 17 residues. The V end lost 2 bases, the J end lost 0 bases, and 14 bases lay between the germline ends. The CDR3 DNA reads as TGCAGCGTTGAATTTAGGGACTCCCTCTCTGGGGCCAACGTCCTGACTTTC. This gives the protein CSVEFRDSLSGANVLTF. The entire variable domain, with the rest obtained from reference TRBV29-1 and TRBJ2-6, is as follows: SAVISQKPSRDICQRGTSLTIQCQVDSQVTMMFWYRQQPGQSLTLIATANQGSEATYESGFVIDKFPISRPNLTFSTLTVSNMSPEDSSIYLCSVEFRDSLSGANVLTFGAGSRLTVL.

The chain carries TRBV9 and TRBJ1-1; possible D gene TRBD1, 5 bases. The V gene's germline CDR1 is SGDLS and CDR2 YYNGEE. Trimming removed 0 bases at V and 0 bases at J, with 12 bases between. The CDR3 length is 16 residues. The CDR3: CASSVGARAMNTEAFF. The CDR3 nucleotides are TGTGCCAGCAGCGTAGGAGCCAGGGCGATGAACACTGAAGCTTTCTTT.

The genes are TRBV18 and TRBJ1-4, with D possibly TRBD1 on 6 matching bases. V was trimmed by 6 bases and J by 7 bases, leaving 12 bases between them. Germline lookup yields CDR1 KGHSH and CDR2 LQKENI. This CDR3 is 13 amino acids long. DNA of the CDR3: TGTGCCAGCTCGCCGGACAGCGGTGAAAAACTGTTTTTT. It yields the protein CASSPDSGEKLFF.

The CDR3 nucleotides read TGTGCCAGCTCGCCAACGGGACAGAGTAAGTCCCTCCACTTT. Protein product: CASSPTGQSKSLHF. V gene TRBV18 combines with J gene TRBJ1-6; TRBD1 matches at 7 bases. Unmatched junction bases numbered 13, after V lost 6 bases and J lost 14 bases. Germline CDR1 KGHSH, CDR2 LQKENI. The CDR3 sequence is 14 residues long.

Points on this clone: The same CDR3 can be traced to other DNA sequences in this sample. The J gene is TRBJ2-7, the V gene TRBV18; the D gene could be TRBD1 or TRBD2 (5 bases each). Per the germline V gene, CDR1 is KGHSH and CDR2 is LQKENI. The ends were cut back, 2 bases at V and 3 bases at J, with 5 bases in the middle. The CDR3 loop spans 12 amino acids. CDR3 region: CASSPGGYEQYF. The CDR3 DNA reads as TGTGCCAGCTCACCAGGGGGCTACGAGCAGTACTTC.

This clone turned up a few times. The gene calls are TRBV10-3 and TRBJ1-1; D remains unclear. Germline V lookup: CDR1 ENHRY, CDR2 SYGVKD. V lost 5 bases and J lost 1, with 2 bases in between. This CDR3 comprises 11 residues. The CDR3 here is CAISSNTEAFF. CDR3 DNA: TGTGCCATCAGTTCGAACACTGAAGCTTTCTTT.